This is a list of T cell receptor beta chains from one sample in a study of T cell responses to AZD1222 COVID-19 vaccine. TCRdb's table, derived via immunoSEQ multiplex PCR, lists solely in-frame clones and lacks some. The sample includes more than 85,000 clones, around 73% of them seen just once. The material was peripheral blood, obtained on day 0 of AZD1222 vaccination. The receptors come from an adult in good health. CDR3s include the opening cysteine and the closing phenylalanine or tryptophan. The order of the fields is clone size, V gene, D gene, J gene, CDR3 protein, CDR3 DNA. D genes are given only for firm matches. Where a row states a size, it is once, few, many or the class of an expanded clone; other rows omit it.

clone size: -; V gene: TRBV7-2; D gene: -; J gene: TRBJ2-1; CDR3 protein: CASSFSRNNEQFF; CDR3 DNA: TGTGCCAGCAGCTTTAGTAGGAACAATGAGCAGTTCTTC
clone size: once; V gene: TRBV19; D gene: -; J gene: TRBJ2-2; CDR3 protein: CASSIDLRRSNTGELFF; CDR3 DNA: TGTGCCAGTAGTATAGATCTCCGCCGATCGAACACCGGGGAGCTGTTTTTT
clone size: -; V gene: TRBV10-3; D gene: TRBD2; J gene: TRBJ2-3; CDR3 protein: CAISEPGTSDTDTQYF; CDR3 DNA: TGTGCCATCAGTGAGCCCGGGACTAGCGACACAGATACGCAGTATTTT
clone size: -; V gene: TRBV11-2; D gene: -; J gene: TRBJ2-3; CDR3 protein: CASSLFSRGDTQYF; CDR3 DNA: TGTGCCAGCAGCTTATTCTCTAGGGGAGATACGCAGTATTTT
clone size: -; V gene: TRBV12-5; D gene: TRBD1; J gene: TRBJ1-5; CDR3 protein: CASGHTSTGYLNQPQHF; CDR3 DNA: TGTGCTAGTGGTCATACTTCGACAGGGTACTTGAATCAGCCCCAGCATTTT
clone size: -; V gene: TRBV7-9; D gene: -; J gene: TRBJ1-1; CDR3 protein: CASINQGYTEAFF; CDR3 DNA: TGTGCCAGCATCAACCAGGGATACACTGAAGCTTTCTTT
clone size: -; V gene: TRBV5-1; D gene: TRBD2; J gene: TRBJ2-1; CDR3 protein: CASSLGGLAANGREQFF; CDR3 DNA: TGCGCCAGCAGCTTGGGGGGACTAGCGGCCAACGGCAGGGAGCAGTTCTTC
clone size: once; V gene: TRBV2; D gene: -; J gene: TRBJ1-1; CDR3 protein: CASRTQGNTEAFF; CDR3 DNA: TGTGCCAGCAGGACCCAGGGTAACACTGAAGCTTTCTTT
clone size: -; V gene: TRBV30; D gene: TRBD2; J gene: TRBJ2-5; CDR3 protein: CAVGLAGVGETQYF; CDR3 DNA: TGTGCCGTCGGACTAGCGGGAGTGGGGGAGACCCAGTACTTC
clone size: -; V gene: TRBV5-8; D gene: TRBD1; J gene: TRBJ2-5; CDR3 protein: CASSLGQGRGETQYF; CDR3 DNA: TGTGCCAGCAGCTTGGGACAGGGTAGGGGAGAGACCCAGTACTTC
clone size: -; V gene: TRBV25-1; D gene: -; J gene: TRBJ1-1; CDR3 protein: CASSDWGADTEAFF; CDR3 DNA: TGTGCCAGCAGTGATTGGGGGGCGGACACTGAAGCTTTCTTT
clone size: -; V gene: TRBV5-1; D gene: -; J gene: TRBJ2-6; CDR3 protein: CASSFTPYETSGANVLTF; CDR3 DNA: TGCGCCAGCAGCTTTACACCTTACGAAACCTCTGGGGCCAACGTCCTGACTTTC
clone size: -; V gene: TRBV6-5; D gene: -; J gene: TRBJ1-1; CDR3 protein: CASRLIGAGSEAFF; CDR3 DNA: TGTGCCAGCAGACTTATTGGGGCTGGGTCTGAAGCTTTCTTT
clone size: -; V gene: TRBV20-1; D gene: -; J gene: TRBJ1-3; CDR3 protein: CSATPGNTIYF; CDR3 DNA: TGCAGTGCGACCCCTGGAAACACCATATATTTT
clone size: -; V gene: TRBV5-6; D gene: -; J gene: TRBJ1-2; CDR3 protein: CASSLGTGRLFGYTF; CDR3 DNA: TGTGCCAGCAGCTTGGGCACAGGCCGACTTTTTGGCTACACCTTC
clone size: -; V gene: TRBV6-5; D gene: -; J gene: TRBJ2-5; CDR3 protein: CASRLQGQETQYF; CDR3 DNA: TGTGCCAGCCGATTACAGGGACAAGAGACCCAGTACTTC
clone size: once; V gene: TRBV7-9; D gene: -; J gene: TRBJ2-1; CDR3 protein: CASSFSTSNEQFF; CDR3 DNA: TGTGCCAGCAGCTTCTCGACTAGCAATGAGCAGTTCTTC
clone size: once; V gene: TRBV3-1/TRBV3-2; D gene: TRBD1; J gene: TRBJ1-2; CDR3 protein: CASSQEGRGRDGYTF; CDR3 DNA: TGTGCCAGCAGCCAAGAGGGCAGGGGGCGGGACGGCTACACCTTC
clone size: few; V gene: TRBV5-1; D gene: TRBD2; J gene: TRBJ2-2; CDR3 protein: CASSSGLGHTGELFF; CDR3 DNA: TGCGCCAGCAGCTCGGGACTAGGTCACACCGGGGAGCTGTTTTTT
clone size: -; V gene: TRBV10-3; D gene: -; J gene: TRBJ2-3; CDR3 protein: CATRHLEDTQYF; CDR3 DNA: TGTGCCACCCGTCACTTGGAAGATACGCAGTATTTT
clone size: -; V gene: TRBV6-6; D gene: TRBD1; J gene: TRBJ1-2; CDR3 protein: CASSSRQGLFGYTF; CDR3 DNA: TGTGCCAGCAGTTCCAGACAGGGATTATTCGGCTACACCTTC
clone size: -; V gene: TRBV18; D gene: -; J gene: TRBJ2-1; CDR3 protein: CASSRGYNEQFF; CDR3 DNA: TGTGCCAGCTCACGGGGTTACAATGAGCAGTTCTTC
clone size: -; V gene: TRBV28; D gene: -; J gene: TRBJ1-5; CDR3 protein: CASSQRGGRRQPQHF; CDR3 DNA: TGTGCCAGCAGTCAGCGGGGAGGGAGAAGACAGCCCCAGCATTTT
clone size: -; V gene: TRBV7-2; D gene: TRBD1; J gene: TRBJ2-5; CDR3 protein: CASSLDRARETQYF; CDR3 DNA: TGTGCCAGCAGCCTAGACAGGGCCCGGGAGACCCAGTACTTC
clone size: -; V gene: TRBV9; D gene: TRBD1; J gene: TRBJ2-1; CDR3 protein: CASSVEGDSYNEQFF; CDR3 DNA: TGTGCCAGCAGCGTAGAGGGGGACAGCTACAATGAGCAGTTCTTC
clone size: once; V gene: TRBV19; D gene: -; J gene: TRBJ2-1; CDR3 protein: CASSIAREGRRGEQFF; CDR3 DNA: TGTGCCAGTAGTATAGCCAGGGAAGGTCGGCGTGGAGAGCAGTTCTTC
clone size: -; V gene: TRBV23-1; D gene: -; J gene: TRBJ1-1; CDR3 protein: CASRLRGHKNTEAFF; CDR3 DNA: TGCGCCAGCAGGCTCCGCGGACACAAGAACACTGAAGCTTTCTTT
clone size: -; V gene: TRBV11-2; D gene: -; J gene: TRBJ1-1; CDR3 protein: CASSPGGGWGTTEAFF; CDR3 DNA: TGTGCCAGCAGCCCCGGTGGGGGTTGGGGTACGACTGAAGCTTTCTTT
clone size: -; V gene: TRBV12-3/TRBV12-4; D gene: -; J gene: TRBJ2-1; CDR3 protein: CASGSSYNEQFF; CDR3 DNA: TGTGCCAGCGGTAGCAGCTACAATGAGCAGTTCTTC
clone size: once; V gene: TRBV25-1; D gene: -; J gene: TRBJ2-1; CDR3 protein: CASSEWVGRHEQFF; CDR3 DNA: TGTGCCAGCAGTGAATGGGTGGGCCGCCATGAGCAGTTCTTC
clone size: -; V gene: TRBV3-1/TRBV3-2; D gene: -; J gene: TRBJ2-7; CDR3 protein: CASSQVVTTLYEQYF; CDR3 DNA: TGTGCCAGCAGCCAAGTTGTGACTACCCTATACGAGCAGTACTTC
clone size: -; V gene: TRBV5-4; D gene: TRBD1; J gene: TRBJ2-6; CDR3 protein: CASSLQGRGANVLTF; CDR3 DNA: TGTGCCAGCAGCTTACAGGGGAGAGGGGCCAACGTCCTGACTTTC
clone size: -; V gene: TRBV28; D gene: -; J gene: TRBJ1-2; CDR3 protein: CASTSGYYGYTF; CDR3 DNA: TGTGCCAGCACCTCAGGTTACTATGGCTACACCTTC
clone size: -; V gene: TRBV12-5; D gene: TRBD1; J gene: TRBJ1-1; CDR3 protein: CASGLVPKQGSDTEAFF; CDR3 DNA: TGTGCTAGTGGTTTGGTACCGAAACAGGGGTCGGACACTGAAGCTTTCTTT
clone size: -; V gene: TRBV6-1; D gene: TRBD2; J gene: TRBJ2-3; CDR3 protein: CASSERFGLAGWDTQYF; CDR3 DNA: TGTGCCAGCAGTGAAAGATTCGGACTAGCGGGGTGGGATACGCAGTATTTT
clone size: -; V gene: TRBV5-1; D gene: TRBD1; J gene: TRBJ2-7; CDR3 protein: CASSFDRGSEQYF; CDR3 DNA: TGCGCCAGCAGCTTCGACAGGGGTTCCGAGCAGTACTTC
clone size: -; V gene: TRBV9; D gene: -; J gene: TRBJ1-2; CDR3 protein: CASSVVGGYGYTF; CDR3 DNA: TGTGCCAGCAGCGTAGTCGGGGGCTATGGCTACACCTTC
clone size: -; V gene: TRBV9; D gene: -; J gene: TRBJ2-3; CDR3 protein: CASSVEQGPDTQYF; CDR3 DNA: TGTGCCAGCAGCGTAGAGCAGGGGCCAGATACGCAGTATTTT
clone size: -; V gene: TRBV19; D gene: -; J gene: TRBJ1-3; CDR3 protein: CASSIQTGNTIYF; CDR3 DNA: TGTGCCAGTAGTATCCAGACTGGAAACACCATATATTTT
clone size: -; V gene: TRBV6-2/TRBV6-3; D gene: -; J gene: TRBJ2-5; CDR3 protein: CASSWRVQETQYF; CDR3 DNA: TGTGCCAGCAGTTGGCGCGTTCAAGAGACCCAGTACTTC
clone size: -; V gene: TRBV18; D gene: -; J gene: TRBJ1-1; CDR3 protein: CASFRGDTEAFF; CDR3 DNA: TGTGCCAGCTTTCGGGGGGACACTGAAGCTTTCTTT
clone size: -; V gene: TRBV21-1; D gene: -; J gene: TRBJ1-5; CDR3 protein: CAYSYFQPQHF; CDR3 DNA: TGTGCCTATTCCTACTTTCAACCCCAGCATTTT
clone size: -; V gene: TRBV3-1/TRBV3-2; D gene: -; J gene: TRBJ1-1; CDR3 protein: CASSQEYNTEAFF; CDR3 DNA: TGTGCCAGCAGCCAAGAGTATAACACTGAAGCTTTCTTT
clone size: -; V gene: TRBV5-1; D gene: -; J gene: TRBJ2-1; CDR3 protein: CASSLGPFDEQFF; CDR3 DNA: TGCGCCAGCAGCTTGGGACCGTTCGATGAGCAGTTCTTC
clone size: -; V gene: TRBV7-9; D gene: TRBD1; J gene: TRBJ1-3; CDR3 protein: CASSLGDSFGGNTIYF; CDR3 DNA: TGTGCCAGCAGCTTAGGGGACAGTTTTGGTGGAAACACCATATATTTT
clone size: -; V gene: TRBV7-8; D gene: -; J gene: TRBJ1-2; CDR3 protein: CASSLFTGDGYTF; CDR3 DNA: TGTGCCAGCAGCTTGTTTACGGGCGATGGCTACACCTTC
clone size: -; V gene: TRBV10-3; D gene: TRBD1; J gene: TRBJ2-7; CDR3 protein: CAISESNRGHEQYF; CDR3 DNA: TGTGCCATCAGTGAGTCCAACAGGGGCCACGAGCAGTACTTC
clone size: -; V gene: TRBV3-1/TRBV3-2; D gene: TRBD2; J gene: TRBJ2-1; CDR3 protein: CASSQYWTSGRAPSYNEQFF; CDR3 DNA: TGTGCCAGCAGCCAATATTGGACTAGCGGGAGAGCCCCATCCTACAATGAGCAGTTCTTC
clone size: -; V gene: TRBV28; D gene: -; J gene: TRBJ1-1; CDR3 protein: CASSHPRGQNTEAFF; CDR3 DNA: TGTGCCAGCAGCCATCCTCGGGGGCAGAACACTGAAGCTTTCTTT
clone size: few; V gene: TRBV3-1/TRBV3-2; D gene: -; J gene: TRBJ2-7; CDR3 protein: CASSQRRAYEQYF; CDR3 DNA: TGTGCCAGCAGCCAAAGGAGGGCCTACGAGCAGTACTTC
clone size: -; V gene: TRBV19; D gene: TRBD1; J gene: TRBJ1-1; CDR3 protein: CASSPSTGGNTEAFF; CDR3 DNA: TGTGCCAGTAGTCCCTCGACAGGGGGGAACACTGAAGCTTTCTTT
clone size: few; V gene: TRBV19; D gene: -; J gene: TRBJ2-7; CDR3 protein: CASSIVGGTYEQYF; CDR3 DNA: TGTGCCAGTAGTATCGTCGGGGGTACATACGAGCAGTACTTC
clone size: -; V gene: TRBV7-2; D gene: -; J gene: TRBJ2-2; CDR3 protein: CASSLVRTLDTGELFF; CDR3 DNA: TGTGCCAGCAGCTTAGTGAGGACTTTGGACACCGGGGAGCTGTTTTTT
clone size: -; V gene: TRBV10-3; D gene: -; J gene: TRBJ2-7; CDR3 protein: CAISQQGHEQYF; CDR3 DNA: TGTGCCATCAGTCAACAGGGCCACGAGCAGTACTTC
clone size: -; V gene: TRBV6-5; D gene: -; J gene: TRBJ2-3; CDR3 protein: CASSRTSLSDTQYF; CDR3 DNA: TGTGCCAGCAGCCGGACTTCCTTGTCCGATACGCAGTATTTT
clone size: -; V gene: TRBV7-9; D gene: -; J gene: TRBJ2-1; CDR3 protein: CASSFLVDEQFF; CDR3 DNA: TGTGCCAGCAGCTTCCTAGTGGATGAGCAGTTCTTC
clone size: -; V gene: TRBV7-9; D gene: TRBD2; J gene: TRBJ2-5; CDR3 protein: CASIAGGRQETQYF; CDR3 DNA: TGTGCCAGCATAGCGGGAGGGAGGCAAGAGACCCAGTACTTC
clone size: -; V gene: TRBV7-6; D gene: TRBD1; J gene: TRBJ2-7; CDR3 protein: CASSSVRDRVAPGQYF; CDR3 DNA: TGTGCCAGCAGCTCAGTCCGGGACAGGGTAGCCCCCGGGCAGTACTTC
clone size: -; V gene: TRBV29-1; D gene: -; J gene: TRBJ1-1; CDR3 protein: CSVERGARLEAFF; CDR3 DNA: TGCAGCGTTGAACGGGGGGCGAGGCTTGAAGCTTTCTTT